Included here is one T cell receptor (beta chain) sequence, with context. Produced via immunoSEQ multiplex PCR; TCRdb's table is partial and in-frame only. The table has 50,000 to 80,000 clones, about 90% seen once. These data originate in a study of blood T cell repertoires in COVID-19. The CDR3 has 13 residues. Trimming pared 5 bases from V and 12 bases from J, leaving 16 bases between. The rearrangement uses TRBV12-3 or TRBV12-4 and TRBJ1-4, with a tentative D call TRBD1 (5 bases). Sequencing was performed on peripheral blood. This TCR was sampled from a man aged 55 to 70 with acute or convalescent COVID-19. The CDR3 DNA reads as TGTGCCAGCAGTCTTCAGGGCCCGGTTGAACTGTTTTTT. This translates into CASSLQGPVELFF.